This TCR beta chain is from a study of CD8 T cells in ankylosing spondylitis. Regarding the study as a whole: Disease-linked clones reportedly showed significant enrichment in matched ankylosing spondylitis synovial fluid. Disease-linked clones had a CD8+ phenotype and relatively low frequency in peripheral blood.

In making TCR beta libraries, quantitative 5'-RACE with molecular barcodes was used. MiXCR was run by TCRdb on the 5' RACE reads, yielding one entry per CDR3 protein. The table lists 150,000 to 200,000 distinct CDR3 sequences, 10% to 15% of them singletons. There are many counts of this clonotype. The antigen remains undetermined. The sequencing input was blood, either unsorted or a sorted T cell fraction (not recorded which). This sequence originates from a female donor with ankylosing spondylitis or in good health (not recorded which).

CDR3 sequence: CASSPLAGGHEQYF. CDR3 nucleotide sequence: TGTGCCAGCAGCCCTCTAGCGGGAGGCCACGAGCAGTACTTC. The chain uses TRBV2 and TRBJ2-7; 11 bases fit TRBD2. V gave up 6 bases and J gave up 5 bases; unmatched junction bases: 6. Germline-derived CDR1 and CDR2 are SNHLY and FYNNEI. This CDR3 is built from 14 residues.